This TCR beta chain was observed in a study of blood T cell repertoires in COVID-19. In the original analysis: Reference gene primer amplification yielded estimated nucleated cell counts. Clones were read by immunoSEQ multiplex PCR, and TCRdb kept only the in-frame ones, dropping some. The DNA was the basis for D and trimming; V, J and clone size are from that table. The sample holds 150,000 or so clones, roughly 84% seen once. The germline gives CDR1 SGHDN, CDR2 FVKESK. The CDR3 loop spans 17 amino acids. After removal of 2 bases from V and 4 bases from J, the junction contained 8 bases not matched to a gene.

The sequenced material came from peripheral blood. This sequence was found in a woman between 50 and 59 years old in a cohort sampled during active or convalescent COVID-19. V is TRBV14 and J is TRBJ1-6; 7 bases line up with TRBD1. CDR3 DNA: TGTGCCAGCAGCCAAACCACAGGGGTTGGGTATAATTCACCCCTCCACTTT. Its translation: CASSQTTGVGYNSPLHF.